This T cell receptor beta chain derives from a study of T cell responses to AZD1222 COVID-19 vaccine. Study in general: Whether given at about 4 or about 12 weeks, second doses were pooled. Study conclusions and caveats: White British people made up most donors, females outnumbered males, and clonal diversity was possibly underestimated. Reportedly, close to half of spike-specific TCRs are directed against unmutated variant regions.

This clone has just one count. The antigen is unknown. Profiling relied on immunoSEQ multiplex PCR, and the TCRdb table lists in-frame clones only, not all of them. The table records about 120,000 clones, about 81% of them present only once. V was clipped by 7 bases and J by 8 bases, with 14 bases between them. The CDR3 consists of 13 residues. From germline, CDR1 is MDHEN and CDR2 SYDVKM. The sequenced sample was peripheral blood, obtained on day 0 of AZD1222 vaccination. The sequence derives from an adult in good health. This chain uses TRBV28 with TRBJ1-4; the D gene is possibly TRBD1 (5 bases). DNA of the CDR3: TGTGCCAGCACCGTCTCGGGACTCGAAAAACTGTTTTTT. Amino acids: CASTVSGLEKLFF.